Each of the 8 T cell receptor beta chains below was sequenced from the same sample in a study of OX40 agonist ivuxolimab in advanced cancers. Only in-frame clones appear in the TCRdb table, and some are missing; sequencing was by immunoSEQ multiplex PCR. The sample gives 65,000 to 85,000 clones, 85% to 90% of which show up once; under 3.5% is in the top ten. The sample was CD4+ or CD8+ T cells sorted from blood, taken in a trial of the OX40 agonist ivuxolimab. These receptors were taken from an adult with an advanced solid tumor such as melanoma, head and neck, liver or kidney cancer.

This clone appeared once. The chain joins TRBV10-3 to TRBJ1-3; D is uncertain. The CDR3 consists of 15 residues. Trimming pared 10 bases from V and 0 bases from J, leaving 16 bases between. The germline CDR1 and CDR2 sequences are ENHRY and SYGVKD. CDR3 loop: CASLPLLNSGNTIYF. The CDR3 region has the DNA TGTGCCAGCCTTCCCCTCCTTAACTCTGGAAACACCATATATTTT.

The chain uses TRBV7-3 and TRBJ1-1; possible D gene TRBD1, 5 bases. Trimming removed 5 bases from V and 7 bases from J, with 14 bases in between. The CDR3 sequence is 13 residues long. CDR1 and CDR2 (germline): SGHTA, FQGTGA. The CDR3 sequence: CASSPRRGHEAFF. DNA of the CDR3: TGTGCCAGCAGCCCTCGGAGGGGCCATGAAGCTTTCTTT.

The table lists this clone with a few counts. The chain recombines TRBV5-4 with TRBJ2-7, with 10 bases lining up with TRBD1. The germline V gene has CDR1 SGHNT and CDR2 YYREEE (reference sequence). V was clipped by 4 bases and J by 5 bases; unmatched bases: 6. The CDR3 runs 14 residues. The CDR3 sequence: CASSLRQGANEQYF. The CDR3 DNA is TGTGCCAGCAGCCTCCGACAGGGGGCGAACGAGCAGTACTTC.

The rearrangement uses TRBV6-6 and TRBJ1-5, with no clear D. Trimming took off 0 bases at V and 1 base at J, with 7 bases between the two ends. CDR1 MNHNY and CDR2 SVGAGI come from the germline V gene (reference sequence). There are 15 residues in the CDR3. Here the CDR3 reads CASSYSIDSNQPQHF. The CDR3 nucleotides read TGTGCCAGCAGTTACTCAATCGACAGCAATCAGCCCCAGCATTTT.

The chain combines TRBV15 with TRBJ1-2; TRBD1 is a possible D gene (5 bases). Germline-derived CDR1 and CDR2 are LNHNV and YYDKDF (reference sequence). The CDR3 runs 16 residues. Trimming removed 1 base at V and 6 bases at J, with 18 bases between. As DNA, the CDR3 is TGTGCCACCAGCAGAGTAGATCCAGCGCGGGGCCATGGCTACACCTTC. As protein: CATSRVDPARGHGYTF. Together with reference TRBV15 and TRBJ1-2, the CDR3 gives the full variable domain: DAMVIQNPRYQVTQFGKPVTLSCSQTLNHNVMYWYQQKSSQAPKLLFHYYDKDFNNEADTPDNFQSRRPNTSFCFLDIRSPGLGDTAMYLCATSRVDPARGHGYTFGSGTRLTVV.

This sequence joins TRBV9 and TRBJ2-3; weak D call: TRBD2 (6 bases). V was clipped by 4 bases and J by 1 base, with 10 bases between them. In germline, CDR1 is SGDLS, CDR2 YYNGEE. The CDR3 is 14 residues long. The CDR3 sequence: CASSMGLGTDTQYF. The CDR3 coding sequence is TGTGCCAGCAGCATGGGACTTGGCACAGATACGCAGTATTTT.

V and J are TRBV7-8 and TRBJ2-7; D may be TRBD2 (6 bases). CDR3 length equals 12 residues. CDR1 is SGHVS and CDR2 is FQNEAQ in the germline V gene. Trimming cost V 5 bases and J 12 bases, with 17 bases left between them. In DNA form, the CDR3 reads TGTGCCAGCAGCCCGGGGGAGAGGAGACCGTACTTC. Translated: CASSPGERRPYF.

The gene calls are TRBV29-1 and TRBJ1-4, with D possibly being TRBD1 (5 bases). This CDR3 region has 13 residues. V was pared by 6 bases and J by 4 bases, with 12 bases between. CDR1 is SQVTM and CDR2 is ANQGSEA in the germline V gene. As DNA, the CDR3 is TGCAGCGTAGGCCGGGACCTTAATGAAAAACTGTTTTTT. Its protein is CSVGRDLNEKLFF.